This entry lists 22 T cell receptor beta chains sequenced from one sample in a study of Ad26.COV2.S vaccination and SARS-CoV-2 variants. Treatment meaning: some 19 received Ad26.COV2.S at low or high dose, single or two shots; 5 received placebo; per-sample allocation not given. At day 63 after the first vaccine or placebo injection, samples were drawn. Only in-frame clones appear in the TCRdb table, and some are missing; sequencing was by immunoSEQ multiplex PCR. There are about 440,000 clones in the sample; less than 95% occur only once, and about 4.1% lies in the top ten. Sample: peripheral blood, taken in a trial of Ad26.COV2.S vaccine versus placebo. These receptors came from a person aged 18-60 years who received the Ad26.COV2.S COVID-19 vaccine or a placebo.

V and J are TRBV18 and TRBJ2-7; TRBD1 aligns across 9 bases. Germline CDR1 KGHSH, CDR2 LQKENI. This CDR3 has 15 residues. Trimming at V came to 4 bases and at J to 3 bases, leaving 7 bases not matched to a gene. The CDR3 nucleotides read TGTGCCAGCTCACAGAACGGACAGGGGAGCTACGAGCAGTACTTC. Translating gives CASSQNGQGSYEQYF.

The chain is built from TRBV7-3 and TRBJ2-2; D may be TRBD2 (5 bases). The V end was cut by 1 base, the J end by 6 bases, with 12 bases between. Germline CDR1 reads SGHTA; CDR2 reads FQGTGA. The CDR3 has 15 amino acids. The CDR3 loop reads CASSLNSPGAGELFF. The CDR3, as DNA: TGTGCCAGCAGCTTAAACTCCCCCGGGGCCGGGGAGCTGTTTTTT.

This clone was detected a few times. The rearrangement uses TRBV13 and TRBJ2-1; weak D call: TRBD2 (5 bases). V was clipped by 5 bases and J by 1 base, with 15 bases between them. The CDR3 runs 16 residues. Germline CDR1 reads PRHDT; CDR2 reads FYEKMQ (reference sequence). The CDR3 reads CASSQDGGRSYNEQFF. As DNA, the CDR3 is TGTGCCAGCAGCCAAGATGGTGGGAGATCCTACAATGAGCAGTTCTTC.

The J gene is TRBJ2-5, the V gene TRBV5-1; the D gene is possibly TRBD1 (6 bases). CDR1 is SGHRS, CDR2 YFSETQ, per germline. CDR3 length: 13 residues. V was pared by 6 bases and J by 1 base, with 10 bases between. CDR3 sequence: CASTPGAQETQYF. In DNA, the CDR3 is TGCGCCAGCACCCCAGGGGCCCAAGAGACCCAGTACTTC.

The DNA for the CDR3 is TGTGCCAGCAGCGGCGGACAGGGAGGTTTTGGCTACACCTTC. Translation gives CASSGGQGGFGYTF. The gene calls are TRBV5-8 and TRBJ1-2; TRBD1 matches at 8 bases. Germline V gene lookup returns CDR1 SGHTS and CDR2 YDEGEE. The CDR3 has 14 residues. Losses at the gene ends were 4 bases for V and 7 bases for J; bases not matched to a gene: 9.

V and J are TRBV11-1 and TRBJ2-7, with D possibly being TRBD1 (6 bases). Germline lookup yields CDR1 SGHAT and CDR2 FQDESV (reference sequence). This CDR3 has 16 amino acids. V was pared by 0 bases and J by 2 bases, with 14 bases between. The CDR3 bases are TGTGCCAGCAGCTTAGCCGCCGGGACACGGACCTACGAGCAGTACTTC. It codes for CASSLAAGTRTYEQYF.

Notes on this clone: Other nucleotide sequences from this sample produce the same CDR3. The chain is built from TRBV7-2 and TRBJ2-7; the D gene is possibly TRBD2 (6 bases). Trimming stripped 5 bases from V and 3 bases from J, with 8 bases between. Germline CDR1 and CDR2: SGHTA and FQGNSA. CDR3 length equals 12 residues. CDR3: CASSRSGYEQYF. In nucleotides, the CDR3 is TGTGCCAGCAGCCGTAGCGGCTACGAGCAGTACTTC.

Here the CDR3 DNA reads TGTGCCAGCAGTTACCAAGCGGTCTACAATGAGCAGTTCTTC. It yields the protein CASSYQAVYNEQFF. This sequence joins TRBV6-2 or TRBV6-3 and TRBJ2-1; D is perhaps TRBD2 (5 bases). CDR1 and CDR2 from the germline V gene are MNHEY and SVGEGT. The CDR3 has 14 amino acids. Deletions cut 2 bases from V and 3 bases from J, with 8 bases between.

The CDR3 nucleotides read TGTGCCAGCAGTCCACGGCTGACCTCCCATTCCTACAATGAGCAGTTCTTC. It codes for CASSPRLTSHSYNEQFF. This chain links TRBV6-2 or TRBV6-3 with TRBJ2-1; D gene uncertain. Looked up from germline, CDR1 is MNHEY and CDR2 is SVGEGT. This CDR3 is built from 17 residues. The ends were cut back, 5 bases at V and 1 base at J, with 18 bases in the middle.

The chain is built from TRBV11-2 and TRBJ2-2; TRBD2 agrees at 13 bases. This CDR3 is 14 amino acids long. Trimming took 5 bases from V and 6 from J; bases not matched to a gene: 0. CDR1 SGHAT and CDR2 FQNNGV come from the germline V gene. The CDR3 DNA sequence: TGTGCCAGCAGCGGACTAGCGGGAGCCGGGGAGCTGTTTTTT. This translates into CASSGLAGAGELFF. Full variable domain (remainder filled in from reference TRBV11-2 and TRBJ2-2): EAGVAQSPRYKIIEKRQSVAFWCNPISGHATLYWYQQILGQGPKLLIQFQNNGVVDDSQLPKDRFSAERLKGVDSTLKIQPAKLEDSAVYLCASSGLAGAGELFFGEGSRLTVL.

CDR3 nucleotides: TGCAGTGCTAGTATACAGGGTGCGGGGCAGCCCCAGCATTTT. Amino acids: CSASIQGAGQPQHF. The V and J genes are TRBV20-1 and TRBJ1-5, with D tentatively TRBD1 (6 bases). V gave up 3 bases and J gave up 7 bases, with 16 bases separating them. There are 14 residues in the CDR3. Per germline, CDR1 DFQATT and CDR2 SNEGSKA (reference sequence).

To note about this clone: The sample contains more than one DNA sequence encoding this CDR3. The J gene is TRBJ2-3, the V gene TRBV18, with 14 bases fitting TRBD2. CDR3 length: 15 amino acids. V dropped 3 bases and J dropped 5; count of bases not matched to a gene: 1. Germline assignment: CDR1 KGHSH and CDR2 LQKENI. The CDR3 sequence is CASSPGLAGVDTQYF. CDR3 DNA sequence: TGTGCCAGCTCACCGGGACTAGCGGGAGTAGATACGCAGTATTTT.

With regard to this clone: This sample also contains other DNA sequences that code for the same CDR3. The chain has TRBV29-1 and TRBJ2-5; D possibly corresponds to TRBD2 (6 bases). Between the trimmed V and J ends, which lost 5 bases and 4 bases, there was a span of 14 bases. The germline V gene has CDR1 SQVTM and CDR2 ANQGSEA. The CDR3 totals 13 residues. The CDR3 spells CSVMEGSRETQYF. As DNA, the CDR3 is TGCAGCGTTATGGAGGGGAGTCGAGAGACCCAGTACTTC. Combining the CDR3 with reference TRBV29-1 and TRBJ2-5 gives the whole variable domain SAVISQKPSRDICQRGTSLTIQCQVDSQVTMMFWYRQQPGQSLTLIATANQGSEATYESGFVIDKFPISRPNLTFSTLTVSNMSPEDSSIYLCSVMEGSRETQYFGPGTRLLVL.

The chain links TRBV29-1 to TRBJ2-1; D is possibly TRBD1 or TRBD2 (5 bases each). Germline V gene sequence: CDR1 SQVTM, CDR2 ANQGSEA. V lost 1 base and J 5 bases, leaving 9 bases between the germline ends. The CDR3 is 13 amino acids. The CDR3 protein is CSVEGQGHNEQFF. For the CDR3, the DNA is TGCAGCGTTGAAGGGCAGGGACACAATGAGCAGTTCTTC.

The V gene is TRBV18, the J gene TRBJ2-7, with D possibly matching TRBD1 (6 bases). Trimming removed 1 base at V and 2 bases at J, with 18 bases between. This CDR3 is built from 17 residues. CDR1 is KGHSH and CDR2 is LQKENI in the germline V gene. This CDR3 reads CASSPQQMTQGTYEQYF. The CDR3 bases are TGTGCCAGCTCACCACAACAGATGACACAGGGAACCTACGAGCAGTACTTC.

This rearrangement joins TRBV30 to TRBJ2-1; TRBD2 aligns across 8 bases. Germline V lookup: CDR1 GTSNPN, CDR2 SVGIG (reference sequence). J was trimmed by 0 bases and V by 1 base; bases with no gene match: 2. The CDR3 is 15 amino acids. In DNA form, the CDR3 reads TGTGCCTGGAGTGCCGGGACTAGCTCCTACAATGAGCAGTTCTTC. Amino acid sequence: CAWSAGTSSYNEQFF.

V and J are TRBV7-2 and TRBJ2-1; TRBD1 aligns across 9 bases. The V gene end was trimmed by 6 bases and the J gene end by 9 bases; junction bases not matched to a gene: 15. The CDR3 sequence is 16 residues long. Germline V gene sequence: CDR1 SGHTA, CDR2 FQGNSA. The CDR3 bases are TGTGCCAGCAGGAAAACAGGGGGCTTAGCAGCAGGTGAGCAGTTCTTC. It yields the protein CASRKTGGLAAGEQFF. Supplemented by reference TRBV7-2 and TRBJ2-1, the full variable domain reads GAGVSQSPSNKVTEKGKDVELRCDPISGHTALYWYRQSLGQGLEFLIYFQGNSAPDKSGLPSDRFSAERTGGSVSTLTIQRTQQEDSAVYLCASRKTGGLAAGEQFFGPGTRLTVL.

This clone was observed a single time. This chain links TRBV5-1 with TRBJ2-6, with D perhaps TRBD1 (6 bases). Germline V gene sequence: CDR1 SGHRS, CDR2 YFSETQ. This CDR3 comprises 17 residues. V was trimmed by 3 bases and J by 0 bases, leaving 13 bases between them. The chain's CDR3 is CASSSDSTFSGANVLTF. CDR3 nucleotides: TGCGCCAGCAGCTCGGACAGTACTTTCTCTGGGGCCAACGTCCTGACTTTC.

J is TRBJ2-2 and V is TRBV2; D possibly matches TRBD1 or TRBD2 (5 bases each). Germline V gene lookup returns CDR1 SNHLY and CDR2 FYNNEI. V lost 4 bases, J lost 5 bases, and 17 bases lay in between. This CDR3 region has 16 residues. CDR3 protein: CASSGGRLLVTGELFF. CDR3 in DNA: TGTGCCAGCAGTGGGGGACGGCTGTTAGTAACCGGGGAGCTGTTTTTT.

This clone occurred once. The J gene is TRBJ2-1, the V gene TRBV5-1, with a possible D match to TRBD2 (5 bases). CDR3 length: 13 residues. Germline values: CDR1 SGHRS, CDR2 YFSETQ. V gave up 4 bases and J gave up 15 bases, with 20 bases separating them. The chain's CDR3 is CASSAIDSTSGFF. The CDR3 DNA reads TGCGCCAGCAGCGCTATAGACTCAACGAGCGGGTTCTTC.

The V and J genes are TRBV3-1 (or the pseudogene TRBV3-2) and TRBJ2-7; 8 bases match TRBD2. In germline, CDR1 is LGHDT, CDR2 YNNKEL (reference sequence). V lost 3 bases, J lost 1 base, and 5 bases stayed unmatched. CDR3 length equals 15 residues. The CDR3 DNA reads as TGTGCCAGCAGCCAGGGGGGACTAGTATCCTACGAGCAGTACTTC. Its translation: CASSQGGLVSYEQYF.

The V and J genes are TRBV6-6 and TRBJ2-3, with D possibly matching TRBD2 (6 bases). CDR1 is MNHNY, CDR2 SVGAGI, per germline (reference sequence). Trimming left V 6 bases short and J 2 bases short, with 12 bases between. The length of the CDR3 is 14 residues. The CDR3 region is CASRPAGYTDTQYF. The CDR3 coding sequence is TGTGCCAGCAGGCCAGCGGGCTACACAGATACGCAGTATTTT.